The 32 T cell receptor beta chains listed next were all sequenced from one sample in a study of beta chain features in type 1 diabetes. Expressed TCRB transcripts were sequenced because the entire RNA isolate underwent reverse transcription. Some clones are missing from TCRdb's copy, which holds only in-frame ones; the method was immunoSEQ multiplex PCR. In the table there are more than 150,000 clones, 11% of which are singletons. Specimen: central memory CD4+ T cells from blood. All receptors come from a man aged 18 to 29 in good health.

The V gene is TRBV7-2, the J gene TRBJ2-5; no clear D. The CDR3 is 16 amino acids. V was clipped by 2 bases and J by 1 base, with 14 bases between them. Germline CDR1 is SGHTA and CDR2 is FQGNSA. This CDR3 reads CASSLNVLAVQETQYF. CDR3 DNA: TGTGCCAGCAGCTTAAACGTGTTGGCGGTCCAAGAGACCCAGTACTTC. Complete variable domain (other parts from reference TRBV7-2 and TRBJ2-5): GAGVSQSPSNKVTEKGKDVELRCDPISGHTALYWYRQSLGQGLEFLIYFQGNSAPDKSGLPSDRFSAERTGGSVSTLTIQRTQQEDSAVYLCASSLNVLAVQETQYFGPGTRLLVL.

This clone was counted between two and nine times. The chain combines TRBV15 with TRBJ1-2, with D perhaps TRBD1 (6 bases). This CDR3 region has 14 residues. Germline assignment: CDR1 LNHNV and CDR2 YYDKDF (reference sequence). V lost 6 bases and J 14 bases, leaving 25 bases between the germline ends. CDR3 DNA sequence: TGTGCCACCAGGGCCGGGACAAGGCCAACTACGTGGACCTTC. Its translation: CATRAGTRPTTWTF.

Ten or more counts support this clone. The V and J genes are TRBV30 and TRBJ1-2; a weak D match, TRBD1 (5 bases). CDR1 GTSNPN and CDR2 SVGIG come from the germline V gene (reference sequence). The CDR3 sequence is 11 residues long. The V and J ends lost 1 base and 7 bases respectively, with 7 bases between them. The chain's CDR3 is CAWSAGSGYTF. The CDR3, as DNA: TGTGCCTGGAGTGCAGGGAGTGGCTACACCTTC.

The chain is built from TRBV6-6 and TRBJ1-2; 7 bases match TRBD1. Germline loops: CDR1 MNHNY, CDR2 SVGAGI (reference sequence). There are 14 residues in the CDR3. The trim removed 2 bases at V and 8 bases at J, leaving 8 bases unmatched. The CDR3 sequence: CASSYAEGAGGYTF. CDR3 bases: TGTGCCAGCAGTTACGCCGAGGGGGCTGGCGGCTACACCTTC.

In regard to this clone: The same CDR3 also results from other DNA sequences found in this sample. The chain is built from TRBV29-1 and TRBJ1-1; maybe TRBD1 (6 bases). Trimming pared 4 bases from V and 8 bases from J, leaving 14 bases between. This CDR3 has 12 amino acids. CDR1 SQVTM and CDR2 ANQGSEA come from the germline V gene. DNA of the CDR3: TGCAGCGTTGTCAGGGGCGGGGCCGAAGCTTTCTTT. Translating it yields CSVVRGGAEAFF.

The sample holds many counts of this clone. The CDR3: CASSPRQAPYNEQFF. In DNA, the CDR3 is TGTGCCAGCAGCCCTAGACAGGCCCCCTACAATGAGCAGTTCTTC. The chain combines TRBV7-2 with TRBJ2-1, with D possibly TRBD1 on 6 matching bases. CDR1 is SGHTA, CDR2 FQGNSA, per germline. The V and J ends lost 5 bases and 2 bases respectively, with 13 bases between them. The CDR3 extends over 15 amino acids.

This clone appeared a few times. The V call is TRBV28, the J call TRBJ1-1, with unresolved D. The ends were cut back, 7 bases at V and 1 base at J, with 7 bases in the middle. CDR1 is MDHEN and CDR2 is SYDVKM in the germline V gene. This CDR3 has 12 residues. This CDR3 reads CASNTANTEAFF. CDR3 DNA sequence: TGTGCCAGCAACACAGCGAACACTGAAGCTTTCTTT.

This clone was seen only a few times. The CDR3 spells CASSLAIASGYTDTQYF. CDR3 DNA: TGTGCCAGCAGCTTAGCGATAGCTAGCGGGTACACAGATACGCAGTATTTT. The chain employs TRBV7-2 and TRBJ2-3, with 8 positions matching TRBD2. With V trimmed by 0 bases and J by 2 bases, 7 bases remained unmatched. Germline values: CDR1 SGHTA, CDR2 FQGNSA. The CDR3 covers 17 residues.

This clone has more than one count but fewer than ten. V gene TRBV9 combines with J gene TRBJ2-7, with 7 bases identical to TRBD1. Per the germline V gene, CDR1 is SGDLS and CDR2 is YYNGEE. Trimming at V came to 0 bases and at J to 6 bases, leaving 6 bases not matched to a gene. The CDR3 sequence is 14 residues long. CDR3 residues: CASSVGRGSREQYF. CDR3 in DNA: TGTGCCAGCAGCGTAGGCAGGGGGTCGCGCGAGCAGTACTTC.

Only a few counts were recorded for this clone. The chain couples TRBV19 to TRBJ2-7; 8 bases line up with TRBD2. Losses at the gene ends were 2 bases for V and 5 bases for J; bases not matched to a gene: 5. Germline-derived CDR1 and CDR2 are LNHDA and SQIVND (reference sequence). The CDR3 has 14 amino acids. CDR3 nucleotides: TGTGCCAGTAGTATACGGAGCGGGAGAGACGAGCAGTACTTC. Residues: CASSIRSGRDEQYF. Together with reference TRBV19 and TRBJ2-7, the CDR3 gives the full variable domain: DGGITQSPKYLFRKEGQNVTLSCEQNLNHDAMYWYRQDPGQGLRLIYYSQIVNDFQKGDIAEGYSVSREKKESFPLTVTSAQKNPTAFYLCASSIRSGRDEQYFGPGTRLTVT.

This clone was detected a few times. The CDR3 DNA reads as TGCGCCAGCAGCCAAACGCAGGTAGGGATCGGTTTCACTGAAGCTTTCTTT. Its protein product is CASSQTQVGIGFTEAFF. The gene calls are TRBV4-1 and TRBJ1-1; D is ambiguous. V was cut by 2 bases and J by 4 bases, with 20 bases left in between. The germline V gene encodes CDR1 MGHRA and CDR2 YSYEKL. The CDR3 is made up of 17 amino acids.

The chain links TRBV5-1 to TRBJ2-1; 7 nucleotides line up with TRBD1. CDR1 and CDR2 from the germline V gene are SGHRS and YFSETQ. Trimming removed 3 bases from V and 10 bases from J; junction bases left unmatched: 7. The CDR3 totals 13 residues. The CDR3 nucleotides read TGCGCCAGCAGCTGGGACAGTCTACAAGAGCAGTTCTTC. Its protein is CASSWDSLQEQFF.

This clone was found many times. This rearrangement joins TRBV29-1 to TRBJ2-5; D is perhaps TRBD1 (6 bases). This CDR3 is built from 13 residues. V was pared by 2 bases and J by 7 bases, with 14 bases between. Germline V CDR1 and CDR2: SQVTM, ANQGSEA. The CDR3 here is CSVEIGGGGTQYF. The CDR3, as DNA: TGCAGCGTTGAAATTGGGGGCGGCGGGACCCAGTACTTC.

Note on this clone: Given a much more abundant clone one base away, this may be a read error. This same CDR3 is encoded by further DNA sequences in the sample. The chain uses TRBV7-2 and TRBJ2-5; no clear D gene. The CDR3 covers 11 residues. Germline-derived CDR1 and CDR2 are SGHTA and FQGNSA. Trimming took 3 bases from V and 5 from J, leaving 4 bases between them. Here the CDR3 DNA reads TGTGCCAGCAGCTTTGGTGAGACCCAGTACTTC. Its protein is CASSFGETQYF.

The J gene is TRBJ2-7, the V gene TRBV7-2, with 8 positions matching TRBD2. This CDR3 spans 15 amino acids. The V segment lost 2 bases and the J segment 6 bases; nucleotides outside the gene matches: 9. Germline CDR1 SGHTA, CDR2 FQGNSA. The CDR3 reads CASSLLAGGAAEQYF. The CDR3 region has the DNA TGTGCCAGCAGCTTATTGGCGGGAGGCGCAGCCGAGCAGTACTTC.

The CDR3 here is CASSRDRSYNEQFF. CDR3 bases: TGTGCCAGCAGCCGGGACAGGAGTTACAATGAGCAGTTCTTC. V gene TRBV7-2 combines with J gene TRBJ2-1, with TRBD1 matching 8 bases. The ends lost 5 bases at V and 4 bases at J; junction bases unmatched: 4. CDR1 and CDR2 from the germline V gene are SGHTA and FQGNSA. The CDR3 runs 14 residues.

This clone was found a few times. This chain uses TRBV5-1 with TRBJ2-2; 8 nucleotides line up with TRBD1. J gave up 2 bases and V 2 bases, and 8 bases lay outside the gene matches. This CDR3 comprises 17 residues. Germline V gene sequence: CDR1 SGHRS, CDR2 YFSETQ. CDR3 residues: CASSLLRTGSNTGELFF. The CDR3 region has the DNA TGCGCCAGCAGCTTACTTCGGACAGGGTCCAACACCGGGGAGCTGTTTTTT.

The chain has TRBV2 and TRBJ2-5; no definite D call. Trimming cost V 2 bases and J 3 bases, with 7 bases left between them. CDR1 is SNHLY, CDR2 FYNNEI, per germline. CDR3 length equals 13 residues. CDR3 sequence reads: CASSENKEETQYF. CDR3 bases: TGTGCCAGCAGTGAAAATAAGGAAGAGACCCAGTACTTC.

This clone was counted only a few times. This chain connects TRBV7-9 to TRBJ1-5, with D tentatively TRBD1 (6 bases). Germline CDR1 SEHNR, CDR2 FQNEAQ (reference sequence). V lost 1 base and J lost 6, with 13 bases in between. The CDR3 runs to 15 residues. The CDR3 protein is CASSLGGPGSQPQHF. CDR3 DNA sequence: TGTGCCAGCAGCTTAGGGGGGCCAGGGAGTCAGCCCCAGCATTTT. The complete variable domain, with remaining parts taken from reference TRBV7-9 and TRBJ1-5, reads DTGVSQNPRHKITKRGQNVTFRCDPISEHNRLYWYRQTLGQGPEFLTYFQNEAQLEKSRLLSDRFSAERPKGSFSTLEIQRTEQGDSAMYLCASSLGGPGSQPQHFGDGTRLSIL.

This clone has more than one count but fewer than ten. J is TRBJ2-1 and V is TRBV7-2, with 9 positions matching TRBD1. The ends lost 7 bases at V and 6 bases at J; junction bases unmatched: 7. This CDR3 has 14 residues. CDR1 is SGHTA, CDR2 FQGNSA, per germline. CDR3 coding DNA: TGTGCCAGCAACTTTCGGACAGGGGCCAATGAGCAGTTCTTC. Its translation: CASNFRTGANEQFF.

The rearrangement joins TRBV4-2 to TRBJ2-5, with 9 bases identical to TRBD2. The CDR3 contains 15 residues. V trimming: 4 bases; J trimming: 1 base; junction bases outside the gene matches: 4. The germline gives CDR1 LGHNA, CDR2 YNFKEQ. DNA of the CDR3: TGTGCCAGCAGCCCCGGGACTAGCTTCCAAGAGACCCAGTACTTC. Its translation: CASSPGTSFQETQYF.

This clone came up a few times. The V call is TRBV10-3, the J call TRBJ2-5; the match to TRBD2 covers 7 bases. In germline, CDR1 is ENHRY, CDR2 SYGVKD. J was trimmed by 3 bases and V by 5 bases; bases with no gene match: 3. The CDR3 has 13 amino acids. The CDR3 loop is CAISRAGEETQYF. The CDR3 DNA reads TGTGCCATCAGTAGGGCGGGGGAAGAGACCCAGTACTTC.

CDR3 sequence: CASSAGVTSYGYTF. CDR3 coding DNA: TGTGCCAGCAGTGCCGGGGTTACTAGCTATGGCTACACCTTC. V is TRBV28 and J is TRBJ1-2; no reliable D call. Germline loops: CDR1 MDHEN, CDR2 SYDVKM. Trimming cost V 5 bases and J 4 bases, with 14 bases left between them. This CDR3 is built from 14 residues.

This clone was seen only a few times. V gene TRBV29-1 combines with J gene TRBJ2-3; 10 bases are a match to TRBD2. Germline loops: CDR1 SQVTM, CDR2 ANQGSEA. CDR3 size: 15 residues. Trimming cost V 5 bases and J 2 bases; bases outside gene matches: 7. DNA of the CDR3: TGCAGCGTTTTCGACAGCGGGGGGGCCACAGATACGCAGTATTTT. Its protein is CSVFDSGGATDTQYF.

This clone was seen at least ten times. CDR3 in DNA: TGTGCCAGCAGCATAGGAACAGGGGACACTGAAGCTTTCTTT. Its translation is CASSIGTGDTEAFF. This sequence joins TRBV7-2 and TRBJ1-1; 7 bases are a match to TRBD1. The V and J ends lost 5 bases and 3 bases, in that order; junction bases with no gene match: 6. Germline CDR1 reads SGHTA; CDR2 reads FQGNSA. CDR3 length: 14 residues.

The table lists this clone with many counts. The chain combines TRBV9 with TRBJ2-3; D remains ambiguous. Trimming took off 0 bases at V and 0 bases at J, with 17 bases between the two ends. Germline V gene sequence: CDR1 SGDLS, CDR2 YYNGEE. The CDR3 has 18 amino acids. CDR3 sequence reads: CASSVGSRGGSSTDTQYF. CDR3 sequence (DNA): TGTGCCAGCAGCGTAGGTTCTCGAGGTGGCAGCAGCACAGATACGCAGTATTTT.

The V and J genes are TRBV5-1 and TRBJ1-5; the D gene is possibly TRBD1 (6 bases). The germline V gene has CDR1 SGHRS and CDR2 YFSETQ. The CDR3 is 13 amino acids. Trimming pared 5 bases from V and 3 bases from J, leaving 9 bases between. As DNA, the CDR3 is TGCGCCAGCAGACAGGGAGCCAATCAGCCCCAGCATTTT. It is translated as CASRQGANQPQHF.

This clone was recorded a few times. The chain couples TRBV28 to TRBJ2-7; 8 bases are shared with TRBD1. The CDR3 consists of 14 residues. Trimming took 3 bases from V and 4 from J; bases not matched to a gene: 5. CDR1 and CDR2 from the germline V gene are MDHEN and SYDVKM. The CDR3 DNA follows: TGTGCCAGCAGTTTCCGGACAGGGAGTTACGAGCAGTACTTC. Translating it yields CASSFRTGSYEQYF. The full variable domain, completed using reference TRBV28 and TRBJ2-7, is DVKVTQSSRYLVKRTGEKVFLECVQDMDHENMFWYRQDPGLGLRLIYFSYDVKMKEKGDIPEGYSVSREKKERFSLILESASTNQTSMYLCASSFRTGSYEQYFGPGTRLTVT.

In its sample, this clone was seen a few times. This sequence joins TRBV7-3 and TRBJ2-1, with D tentatively TRBD2 (6 bases). Trimming left V 2 bases short and J 4 bases short, with 12 bases between. The CDR3 consists of 15 residues. Germline CDR1 SGHTA, CDR2 FQGTGA. CDR3 bases: TGTGCCAGCAGCTTATCGGGAGCGACGTACAATGAGCAGTTCTTC. Its protein is CASSLSGATYNEQFF.

The rearrangement joins TRBV19 to TRBJ2-7; 8 bases are shared with TRBD1. The V and J ends lost 3 bases and 4 bases, in that order; junction bases with no gene match: 11. The CDR3 runs to 16 residues. Germline V gene data show CDR1 as LNHDA and CDR2 as SQIVND (reference sequence). The CDR3 DNA follows: TGTGCCAGTAGTATCCGAAAGACAGGGGATTCGTACGAGCAGTACTTC. Protein sequence: CASSIRKTGDSYEQYF.

The chain combines TRBV9 with TRBJ1-2; 9 positions agree with TRBD1. The germline V gene has CDR1 SGDLS and CDR2 YYNGEE. V lost 3 bases and J lost 5; bases outside the gene matches: 5. This CDR3 has 14 residues. In DNA, the CDR3 is TGTGCCAGCAGCGCCTCCGACAGGGGGTATGGCTACACCTTC. Amino acid sequence: CASSASDRGYGYTF. Based on the CDR3 plus reference TRBV9 and TRBJ1-2, the full variable domain is DSGVTQTPKHLITATGQRVTLRCSPRSGDLSVYWYQQSLDQGLQFLIQYYNGEERAKGNILERFSAQQFPDLHSELNLSSLELGDSALYFCASSASDRGYGYTFGSGTRLTVV.

The V call is TRBV5-4, the J call TRBJ2-5; D gene uncertain. The V and J ends lost 3 bases and 2 bases respectively, with 5 bases between them. Germline V lookup: CDR1 SGHNT, CDR2 YYREEE (reference sequence). CDR3 size: 12 residues. CDR3 in amino acids: CASSSEQETQYF. CDR3 coding DNA: TGTGCCAGCAGCTCGGAACAAGAGACCCAGTACTTC.